The 10 T cell receptor beta chains listed next were all sequenced from one sample in a study of T-cell memory formation after mild COVID-19. One entry per CDR3 protein, called by TCRdb with MiXCR from the 5' RACE reads. The sample yields approximately 580,000 distinct CDR3 sequences, approximately 20% seen once. Specimen: PBMCs or a T cell subset sorted from them (not recorded which). Receptor source: an adult woman who had mild COVID-19 (a few samples of this study predate the infection). Cell type and time point are not known.

This clonotype was observed a few times. V and J are TRBV27 and TRBJ2-7; D unresolved. Germline V gives CDR1 MNHEY, CDR2 SMNVEV (reference sequence). The CDR3 covers 14 residues. Deletions cut 8 bases from V and 0 bases from J, with 14 bases between. CDR3 residues: CASSRSRNSYEQYF. The CDR3 region has the DNA TGTGCCAGCTCTCGTTCGAGGAACTCCTACGAGCAGTACTTC.

This clonotype has more than one count but fewer than ten. The chain is built from TRBV5-1 and TRBJ2-7; maybe TRBD1 (9 bases). CDR1 is SGHRS, CDR2 YFSETQ, per germline. Trimming removed 3 bases from V and 4 bases from J, with 17 bases in between. The CDR3 runs 15 residues. CDR3 nucleotide sequence: TGCGCCAGCAGCTCGGGGGGGACAGGGACATACGAGCAGTACTTC. Translating it yields CASSSGGTGTYEQYF.

The chain recombines TRBV6-1 with TRBJ1-1; D is unclear. V dropped 5 bases and J dropped 4 bases, with 14 bases sitting between them. The germline CDR1 and CDR2 sequences are MNHNS and SASEGT. This CDR3 is 14 amino acids long. Here the CDR3 reads CASSLRGGVTEAFF. CDR3 nucleotides: TGTGCCAGCAGTCTCCGAGGCGGGGTCACTGAAGCTTTCTTT.

This clonotype was picked up many times. The chain has TRBV12-3 or TRBV12-4 and TRBJ1-1; 8 bases agree with TRBD1. V trimming: 4 bases; J trimming: 0 bases; junction bases outside the gene matches: 1. The CDR3 is made up of 14 amino acids. CDR3 in amino acids: CASSWTGMNTEAFF. DNA of the CDR3: TGTGCCAGCAGTTGGACAGGGATGAACACTGAAGCTTTCTTT.

This clonotype showed up just a few times. The chain combines TRBV7-2 with TRBJ2-5; D is perhaps TRBD2 (5 bases). Germline V gene lookup returns CDR1 SGHTA and CDR2 FQGNSA. This CDR3 region has 16 residues. V was shortened by 4 bases and J by 5 bases, with 20 bases between the two germline ends. CDR3 residues: CASSSYGVEGPETQYF. CDR3 sequence (DNA): TGTGCCAGCAGCTCGTACGGTGTCGAGGGTCCTGAGACCCAGTACTTC.

The chain recombines TRBV28 with TRBJ1-5; possible D gene TRBD1, 5 bases. Germline CDR1 and CDR2: MDHEN and SYDVKM. This CDR3 comprises 12 residues. V shed 8 bases and J shed 1 base, with 6 bases lying between them. The CDR3 here is CASRTSNQPQHF. The CDR3 DNA reads TGTGCCAGCCGGACAAGCAATCAGCCCCAGCATTTT.

The chain is built from TRBV7-9 and TRBJ2-1; 13 nucleotides agree with TRBD2. The CDR3 is 17 amino acids. Trimming at V came to 7 bases and at J to 8 bases, leaving 14 bases not matched to a gene. Germline V lookup: CDR1 SEHNR, CDR2 FQNEAQ (reference sequence). The CDR3 reads CASTEEAGLAGLHEQFF. The CDR3, as DNA: TGTGCCAGCACCGAGGAGGCGGGACTAGCGGGATTGCATGAGCAGTTCTTC.

In this sample, this clonotype turned up many times. CDR3 residues: CASSGLTDTQYF. In DNA form, the CDR3 reads TGTGCCAGCAGTGGGTTGACAGATACGCAGTATTTT. This chain connects TRBV12-3 or TRBV12-4 to TRBJ2-3; no reliable D call. Trimming removed 5 bases from V and 3 bases from J, with 6 bases in between. The CDR3 runs 12 residues.

This clonotype was detected only a few times. This chain uses TRBV7-8 with TRBJ1-5; TRBD1 might be the D (5 bases). The CDR3 length is 16 residues. Trimming took 5 bases from V and 3 from J, leaving 17 bases between them. Germline V lookup: CDR1 SGHVS, CDR2 FQNEAQ. CDR3 sequence reads: CASSPGRLTANQPQHF. Here the CDR3 DNA reads TGTGCCAGCAGCCCCGGCCGCTTGACAGCCAATCAGCCCCAGCATTTT.

This clonotype was seen a handful of times. The chain uses TRBV5-5 and TRBJ2-1; 7 bases map to TRBD1. Looked up from germline, CDR1 is SGHKS and CDR2 is YYEKEE (reference sequence). V shed 5 bases and J 2 bases; nucleotides not matched to a gene: 4. This CDR3 spans 14 amino acids. This CDR3 is CASRPGQTYNEQFF. DNA of the CDR3: TGTGCCAGCAGGCCGGGACAGACCTACAATGAGCAGTTCTTC. Complete variable domain (other parts from reference TRBV5-5 and TRBJ2-1): DAGVTQSPTHLIKTRGQQVTLRCSPISGHKSVSWYQQVLGQGPQFIFQYYEKEERGRGNFPDRFSARQFPNYSSELNVNALLLGDSALYLCASRPGQTYNEQFFGPGTRLTVL.